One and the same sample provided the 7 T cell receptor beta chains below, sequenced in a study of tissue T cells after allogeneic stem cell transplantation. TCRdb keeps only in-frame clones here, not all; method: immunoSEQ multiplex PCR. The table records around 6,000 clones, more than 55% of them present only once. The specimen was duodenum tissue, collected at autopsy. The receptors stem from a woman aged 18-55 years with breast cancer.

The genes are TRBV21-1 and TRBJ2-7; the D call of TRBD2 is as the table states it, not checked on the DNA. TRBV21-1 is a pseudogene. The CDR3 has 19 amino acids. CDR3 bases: TGTGCCAGCAGCAAGACTAGCGGGAGGACATACAATCTCCTATACGAGCAGTACTTC. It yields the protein CASSKTSGRTYNLLYEQYF.

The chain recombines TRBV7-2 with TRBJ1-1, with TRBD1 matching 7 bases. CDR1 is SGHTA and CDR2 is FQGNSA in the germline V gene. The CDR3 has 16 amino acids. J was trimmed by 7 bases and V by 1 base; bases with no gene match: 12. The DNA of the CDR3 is TGTGCCAGCAGCTTAGTGTTAGATGGGACAGTTGATGAAGCTTTCTTT. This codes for CASSLVLDGTVDEAFF. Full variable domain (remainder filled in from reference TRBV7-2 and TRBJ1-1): GAGVSQSPSNKVTEKGKDVELRCDPISGHTALYWYRQSLGQGLEFLIYFQGNSAPDKSGLPSDRFSAERTGGSVSTLTIQRTQQEDSAVYLCASSLVLDGTVDEAFFGQGTRLTVV.

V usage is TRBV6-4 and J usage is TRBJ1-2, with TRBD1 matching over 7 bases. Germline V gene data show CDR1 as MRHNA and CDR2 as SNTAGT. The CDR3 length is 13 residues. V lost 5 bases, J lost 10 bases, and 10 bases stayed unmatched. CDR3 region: CASSPTLQGPYTF. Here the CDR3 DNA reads TGTGCCAGCAGTCCTACCCTACAGGGGCCCTACACCTTC.

CDR3 residues: CASSPRSGRRTYEQYF. The CDR3 DNA follows: TGTGCCAGCAGTCCCCGTAGCGGGAGGCGGACCTACGAGCAGTACTTC. J is TRBJ2-7 and V is TRBV27; 10 positions agree with TRBD2. The trim removed 5 bases at V and 2 bases at J, leaving 9 bases unmatched. Germline loops: CDR1 MNHEY, CDR2 SMNVEV (reference sequence). The CDR3 consists of 16 residues.

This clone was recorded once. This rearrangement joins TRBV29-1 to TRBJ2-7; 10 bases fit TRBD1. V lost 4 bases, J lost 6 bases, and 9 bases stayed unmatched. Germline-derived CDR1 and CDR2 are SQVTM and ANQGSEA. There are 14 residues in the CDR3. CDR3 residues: CSVVQGTGVSEQYF. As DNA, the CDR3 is TGCAGCGTTGTTCAAGGGACAGGGGTTTCCGAGCAGTACTTC.

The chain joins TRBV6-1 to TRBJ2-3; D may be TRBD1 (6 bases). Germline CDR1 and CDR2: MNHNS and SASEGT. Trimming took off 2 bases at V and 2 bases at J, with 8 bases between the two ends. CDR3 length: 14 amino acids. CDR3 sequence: CASSEQGNTDTQYF. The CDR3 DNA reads TGTGCCAGCAGTGAACAGGGGAACACAGATACGCAGTATTTT.

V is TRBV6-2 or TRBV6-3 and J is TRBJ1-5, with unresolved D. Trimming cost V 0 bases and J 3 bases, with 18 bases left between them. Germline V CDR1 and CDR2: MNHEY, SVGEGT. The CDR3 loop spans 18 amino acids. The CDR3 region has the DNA TGTGCCAGCAGTTACTCCCCTTCTTCATCCCGTAACAATCAGCCCCAGCATTTT. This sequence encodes CASSYSPSSSRNNQPQHF.